This TCR beta chain came from a study of shared clonotypes between healthy human individuals. Trimming left V 1 base short and J 0 bases short, with 9 bases between. This CDR3 is built from 15 residues. Germline V lookup: CDR1 MNHEY, CDR2 SMNVEV (reference sequence). The data were produced by immunoSEQ multiplex PCR, yet TCRdb's version contains in-frame clones alone and is incomplete. The data hold about half a million clones, with about 78% observed a single time. This TCR derives from a woman aged 40 to 49 in good health. Some clones in this sample may be carry-over from other donors' samples. The chain links TRBV27 to TRBJ1-1; no definite D call. Sequencing was performed on PBMCs. The CDR3 nucleotides are TGTGCCAGCAGTTTATATTCACCCATGAACACTGAAGCTTTCTTT. Protein product: CASSLYSPMNTEAFF.